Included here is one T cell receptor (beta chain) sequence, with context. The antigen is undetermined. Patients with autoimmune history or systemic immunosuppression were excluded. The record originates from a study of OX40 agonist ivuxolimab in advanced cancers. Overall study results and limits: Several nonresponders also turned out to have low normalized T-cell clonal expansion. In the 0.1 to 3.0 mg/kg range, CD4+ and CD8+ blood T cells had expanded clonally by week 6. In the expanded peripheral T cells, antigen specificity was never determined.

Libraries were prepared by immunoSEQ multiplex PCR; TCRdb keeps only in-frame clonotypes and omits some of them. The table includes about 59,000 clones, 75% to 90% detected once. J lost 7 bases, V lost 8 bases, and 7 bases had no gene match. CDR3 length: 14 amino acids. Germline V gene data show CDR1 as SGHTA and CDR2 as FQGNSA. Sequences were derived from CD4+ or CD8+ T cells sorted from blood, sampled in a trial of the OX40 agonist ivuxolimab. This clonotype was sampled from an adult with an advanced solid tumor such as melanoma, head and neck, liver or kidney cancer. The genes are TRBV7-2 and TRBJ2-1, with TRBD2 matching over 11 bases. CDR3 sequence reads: CASGIAGGPNEQFF. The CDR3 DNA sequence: TGTGCCAGCGGAATAGCGGGGGGGCCTAATGAGCAGTTCTTC. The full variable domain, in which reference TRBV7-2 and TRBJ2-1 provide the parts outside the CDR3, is GAGVSQSPSNKVTEKGKDVELRCDPISGHTALYWYRQSLGQGLEFLIYFQGNSAPDKSGLPSDRFSAERTGGSVSTLTIQRTQQEDSAVYLCASGIAGGPNEQFFGPGTRLTVL.